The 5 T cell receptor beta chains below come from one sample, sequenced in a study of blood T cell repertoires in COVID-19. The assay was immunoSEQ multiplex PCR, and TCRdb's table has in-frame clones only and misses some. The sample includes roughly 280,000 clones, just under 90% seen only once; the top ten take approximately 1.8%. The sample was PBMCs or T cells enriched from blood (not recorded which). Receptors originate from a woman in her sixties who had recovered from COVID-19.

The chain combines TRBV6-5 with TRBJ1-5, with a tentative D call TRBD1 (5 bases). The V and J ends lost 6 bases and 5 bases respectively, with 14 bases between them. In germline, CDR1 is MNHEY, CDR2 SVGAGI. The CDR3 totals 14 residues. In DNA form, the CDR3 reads TGTGCCAGCAGGGAGGGACGGAAGGATCAGCCCCAGCATTTT. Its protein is CASREGRKDQPQHF.

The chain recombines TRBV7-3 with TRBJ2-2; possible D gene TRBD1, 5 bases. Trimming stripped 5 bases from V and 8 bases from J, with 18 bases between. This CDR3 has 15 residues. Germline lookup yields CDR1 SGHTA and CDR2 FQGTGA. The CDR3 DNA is TGTGCCAGCAGCCAAGGGGCGGCCAAAGGTGGGGAGCTGTTTTTT. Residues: CASSQGAAKGGELFF.

The CDR3 bases are TGTGCCAGGTGGACAGGGTTCGTGCTCGAGCAGTACTTC. This sequence encodes CARWTGFVLEQYF. V is TRBV6-9 and J is TRBJ2-7, with TRBD1 matching over 8 bases. CDR3 length equals 13 residues. Germline V gene lookup returns CDR1 MNHGY and CDR2 SVAAGI. Trimming at V came to 9 bases and at J to 6 bases, leaving 10 bases not matched to a gene.

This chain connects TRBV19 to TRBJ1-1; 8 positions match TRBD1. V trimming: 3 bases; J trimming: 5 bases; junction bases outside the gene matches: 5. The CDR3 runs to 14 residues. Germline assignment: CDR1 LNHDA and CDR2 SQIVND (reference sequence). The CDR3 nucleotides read TGTGCCAGTAGTATTACAGGGGGTAGGACTGAAGCTTTCTTT. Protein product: CASSITGGRTEAFF.

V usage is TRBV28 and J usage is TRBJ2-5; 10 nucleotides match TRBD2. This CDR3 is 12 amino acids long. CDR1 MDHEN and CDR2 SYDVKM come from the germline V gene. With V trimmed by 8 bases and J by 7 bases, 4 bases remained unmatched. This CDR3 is CASASGGLTQYF. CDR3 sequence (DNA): TGTGCCAGCGCTAGCGGGGGCCTGACCCAGTACTTC. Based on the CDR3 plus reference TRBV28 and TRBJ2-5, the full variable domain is DVKVTQSSRYLVKRTGEKVFLECVQDMDHENMFWYRQDPGLGLRLIYFSYDVKMKEKGDIPEGYSVSREKKERFSLILESASTNQTSMYLCASASGGLTQYFGPGTRLLVL.